Below, 2 T cell receptor beta chains from the same sample are listed, as sequenced in a study of T cell repertoires in aging, cancer and after chemotherapy. Peripheral blood genomic DNA, not sorted cells or RNA, was the template. A mixed TRB-A/B primer pool amplified rearranged TRB by multiplex touch-down PCR. Each CDR3 protein gets one entry after TCRdb re-called the multiplex PCR reads with MiXCR. The sample carries under 7,500 distinct CDR3 sequences, 27% recorded once. Sequencing used blood. Every receptor here comes from a human donor in good health.

J is TRBJ2-3 and V is TRBV20-1, with D possibly TRBD2 on 6 matching bases. The CDR3 sequence is 12 residues long. Germline V gene data show CDR1 as DFQATT and CDR2 as SNEGSKA (reference sequence). Between the trimmed V and J ends, which lost 6 bases and 1 base, there was a span of 8 bases. CDR3 in DNA: TGCAGTGCAGGGGAGGGCACAGATACGCAGTATTTT. Its translation: CSAGEGTDTQYF.

This clonotype is medium-sized (0.01 to 0.1%) in the sample. The DNA of the CDR3 is TGTGCCAGTAGTATTTACAGCGGGAGGGCTCACTACAATGAGCAGTTCTTC. Protein: CASSIYSGRAHYNEQFF. The chain carries TRBV19 and TRBJ2-1, with TRBD2 matching 10 bases. V dropped 3 bases and J dropped 3; count of bases not matched to a gene: 8. Germline V lookup: CDR1 LNHDA, CDR2 SQIVND (reference sequence). This CDR3 has 17 residues.